This TCR beta chain was obtained from a study of beta chain features in type 1 diabetes. Whole-study context: Investigators examined 107,917,701 sorted cells across all samples.

One heparinised blood draw averaging approximately 0.11 L was given by each donor. The sample holds a few counts of this clone. The antigen is undetermined. The CDR3 sequence is 14 residues long. Germline V gives CDR1 SGHNT, CDR2 YYREEE (reference sequence). The trim removed 3 bases at V and 8 bases at J, leaving 8 bases unmatched. The whole isolated RNA underwent reverse transcription, so sequencing captured expressed TCRB transcripts. Profiling relied on immunoSEQ multiplex PCR, and the TCRdb table lists in-frame clones only, not all of them. The sample lists under 400,000 clones, 14% occurring once. Study findings and constraints: Patients' naive, central memory and regulatory TCRB repertoires appeared more alike than those of healthy donors.

This TCR came from a man aged 25 to 40 in good health. The material sequenced was central memory CD4+ T cells from blood. The genes are TRBV5-4 and TRBJ1-2; TRBD1 matches at 9 bases. DNA for the CDR3: TGTGCCAGCAGCTGGTATGGACAGGGGATGGGCTACACCTTC. It codes for CASSWYGQGMGYTF. Combining the CDR3 with reference TRBV5-4 and TRBJ1-2 gives the whole variable domain ETGVTQSPTHLIKTRGQQVTLRCSSQSGHNTVSWYQQALGQGPQFIFQYYREEENGRGNFPPRFSGLQFPNYSSELNVNALELDDSALYLCASSWYGQGMGYTFGSGTRLTVV.